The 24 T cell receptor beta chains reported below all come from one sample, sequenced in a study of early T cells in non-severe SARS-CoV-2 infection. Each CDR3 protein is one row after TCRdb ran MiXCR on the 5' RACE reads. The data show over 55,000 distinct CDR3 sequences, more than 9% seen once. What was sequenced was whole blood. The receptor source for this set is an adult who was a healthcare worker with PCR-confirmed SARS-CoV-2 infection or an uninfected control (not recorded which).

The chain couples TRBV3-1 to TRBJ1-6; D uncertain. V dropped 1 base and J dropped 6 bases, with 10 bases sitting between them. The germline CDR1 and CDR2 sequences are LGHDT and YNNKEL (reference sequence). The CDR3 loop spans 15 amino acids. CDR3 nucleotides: TGTGCCAGCAGCCAAGGCACAGCAATTAATTCACCCCTCCACTTT. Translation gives CASSQGTAINSPLHF.

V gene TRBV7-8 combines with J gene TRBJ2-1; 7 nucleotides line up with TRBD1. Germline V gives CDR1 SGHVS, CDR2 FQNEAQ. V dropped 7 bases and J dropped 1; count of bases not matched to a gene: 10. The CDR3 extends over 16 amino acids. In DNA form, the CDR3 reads TGTGCCAGCACCCCTCTTCGGGACAGTTCCTACAATGAGCAGTTCTTC. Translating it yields CASTPLRDSSYNEQFF.

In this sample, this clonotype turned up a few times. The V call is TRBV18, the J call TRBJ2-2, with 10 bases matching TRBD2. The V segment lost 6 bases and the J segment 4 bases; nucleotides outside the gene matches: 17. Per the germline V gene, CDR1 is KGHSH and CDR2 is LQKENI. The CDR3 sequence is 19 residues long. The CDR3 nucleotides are TGTGCCAGCTCCACCAGAATGCTAGCGGGGGACTCTATCACCGGGGAGCTGTTTTTT. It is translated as CASSTRMLAGDSITGELFF.

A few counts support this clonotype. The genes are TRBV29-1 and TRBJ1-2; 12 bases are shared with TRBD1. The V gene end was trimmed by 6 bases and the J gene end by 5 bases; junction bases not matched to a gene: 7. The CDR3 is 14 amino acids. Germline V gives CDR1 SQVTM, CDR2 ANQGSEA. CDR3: CSVPGQGAGYGYTF. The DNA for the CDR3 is TGCAGCGTCCCGGGACAGGGGGCAGGGTATGGCTACACCTTC.

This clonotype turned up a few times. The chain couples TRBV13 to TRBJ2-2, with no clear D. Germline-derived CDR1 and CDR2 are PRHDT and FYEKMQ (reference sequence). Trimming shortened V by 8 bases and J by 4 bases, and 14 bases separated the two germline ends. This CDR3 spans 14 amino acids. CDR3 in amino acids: CASRIIAPTGELFF. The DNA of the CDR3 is TGTGCCAGCCGGATAATCGCGCCCACCGGGGAGCTGTTTTTT.

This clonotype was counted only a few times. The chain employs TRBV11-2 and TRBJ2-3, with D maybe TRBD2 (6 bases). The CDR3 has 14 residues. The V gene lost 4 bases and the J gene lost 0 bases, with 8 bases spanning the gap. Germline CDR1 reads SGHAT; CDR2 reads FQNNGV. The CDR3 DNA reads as TGTGCCAGCAGCTGGAGGGCTAGCACAGATACGCAGTATTTT. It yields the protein CASSWRASTDTQYF. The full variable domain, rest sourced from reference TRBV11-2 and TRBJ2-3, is EAGVAQSPRYKIIEKRQSVAFWCNPISGHATLYWYQQILGQGPKLLIQFQNNGVVDDSQLPKDRFSAERLKGVDSTLKIQPAKLEDSAVYLCASSWRASTDTQYFGPGTRLTVL.

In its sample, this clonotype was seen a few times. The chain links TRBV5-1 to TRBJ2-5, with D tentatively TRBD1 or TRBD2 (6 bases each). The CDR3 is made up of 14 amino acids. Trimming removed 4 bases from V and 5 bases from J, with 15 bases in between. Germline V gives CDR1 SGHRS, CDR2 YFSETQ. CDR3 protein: CASSLPTRGETQYF. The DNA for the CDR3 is TGCGCCAGCAGCCTCCCGACTAGGGGGGAGACCCAGTACTTC.

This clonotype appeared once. The CDR3 spells CASSWGQMNTEAFF. CDR3 bases: TGTGCCAGCAGTTGGGGACAGATGAACACTGAAGCTTTCTTT. V gene TRBV12-3 or TRBV12-4 combines with J gene TRBJ1-1, with 7 nucleotides matching TRBD1. The trim removed 4 bases at V and 0 bases at J, leaving 2 bases unmatched. There are 14 residues in the CDR3.

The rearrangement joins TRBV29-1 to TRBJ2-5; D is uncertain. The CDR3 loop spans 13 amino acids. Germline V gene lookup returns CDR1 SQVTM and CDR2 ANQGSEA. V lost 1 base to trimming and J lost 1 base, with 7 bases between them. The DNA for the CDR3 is TGCAGCGTTGAAGGCCTATTCCAAGAGACCCAGTACTTC. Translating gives CSVEGLFQETQYF.

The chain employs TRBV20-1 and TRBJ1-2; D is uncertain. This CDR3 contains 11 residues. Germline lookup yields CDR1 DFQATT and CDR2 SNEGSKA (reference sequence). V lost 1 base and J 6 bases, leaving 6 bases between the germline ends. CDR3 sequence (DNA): TGCAGTGCTAGAGTTCGGGATGGCTACACCTTC. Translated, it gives CSARVRDGYTF.

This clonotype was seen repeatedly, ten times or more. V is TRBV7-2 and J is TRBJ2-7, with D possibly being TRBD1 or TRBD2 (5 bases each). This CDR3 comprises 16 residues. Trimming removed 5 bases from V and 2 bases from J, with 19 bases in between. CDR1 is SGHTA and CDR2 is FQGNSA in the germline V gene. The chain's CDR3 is CASSERSGTMPYEQYV. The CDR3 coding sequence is TGTGCCAGCAGCGAGCGCTCCGGGACCATGCCCTACGAGCAGTACGTC.

This CDR3 is CASSFGQTNYGYTF. CDR3 nucleotides: TGTGCCAGCAGTTTCGGACAGACCAACTATGGCTACACCTTC. The chain employs TRBV12-3 or TRBV12-4 and TRBJ1-2; maybe TRBD1 (6 bases). V was trimmed by 3 bases and J by 2 bases, leaving 10 bases between them. This CDR3 is 14 amino acids long.

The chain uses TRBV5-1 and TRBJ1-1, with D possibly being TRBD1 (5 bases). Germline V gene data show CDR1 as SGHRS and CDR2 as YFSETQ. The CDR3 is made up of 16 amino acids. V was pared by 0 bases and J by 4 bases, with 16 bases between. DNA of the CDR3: TGCGCCAGCAGCTTGGGGGGACGCAGAGCGGTCACTGAAGCTTTCTTT. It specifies CASSLGGRRAVTEAFF. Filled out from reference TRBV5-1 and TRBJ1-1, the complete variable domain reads KAGVTQTPRYLIKTRGQQVTLSCSPISGHRSVSWYQQTPGQGLQFLFEYFSETQRNKGNFPGRFSGRQFSNSRSEMNVSTLELGDSALYLCASSLGGRRAVTEAFFGQGTRLTVV.

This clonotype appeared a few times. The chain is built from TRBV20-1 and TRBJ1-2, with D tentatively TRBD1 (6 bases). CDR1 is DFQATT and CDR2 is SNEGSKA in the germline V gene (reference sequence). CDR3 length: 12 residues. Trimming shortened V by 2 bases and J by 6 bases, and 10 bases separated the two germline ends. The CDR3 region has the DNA TGCAGTGCTAGACACAGGGAGCATGGCTACACCTTC. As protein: CSARHREHGYTF.

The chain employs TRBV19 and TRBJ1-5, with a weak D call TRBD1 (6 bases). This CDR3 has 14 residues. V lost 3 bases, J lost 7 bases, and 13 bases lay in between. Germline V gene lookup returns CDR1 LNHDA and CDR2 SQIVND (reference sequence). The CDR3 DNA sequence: TGTGCCAGTAGTATTCGGGGGGCCGGCCAGCCCCAGCATTTT. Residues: CASSIRGAGQPQHF. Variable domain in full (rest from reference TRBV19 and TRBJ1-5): DGGITQSPKYLFRKEGQNVTLSCEQNLNHDAMYWYRQDPGQGLRLIYYSQIVNDFQKGDIAEGYSVSREKKESFPLTVTSAQKNPTAFYLCASSIRGAGQPQHFGDGTRLSIL.

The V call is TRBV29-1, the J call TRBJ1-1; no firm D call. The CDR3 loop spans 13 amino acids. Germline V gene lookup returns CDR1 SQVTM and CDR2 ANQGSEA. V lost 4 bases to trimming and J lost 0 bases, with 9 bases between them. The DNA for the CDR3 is TGCAGCGTTGGGGTAGTGATGAACACTGAAGCTTTCTTT. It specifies CSVGVVMNTEAFF.

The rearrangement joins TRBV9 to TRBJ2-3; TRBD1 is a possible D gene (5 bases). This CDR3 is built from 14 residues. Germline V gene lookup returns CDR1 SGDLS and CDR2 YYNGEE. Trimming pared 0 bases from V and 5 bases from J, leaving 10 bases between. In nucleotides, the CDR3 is TGTGCCAGCAGCGTAGACAGGCAACAAGATACGCAGTATTTT. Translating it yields CASSVDRQQDTQYF.

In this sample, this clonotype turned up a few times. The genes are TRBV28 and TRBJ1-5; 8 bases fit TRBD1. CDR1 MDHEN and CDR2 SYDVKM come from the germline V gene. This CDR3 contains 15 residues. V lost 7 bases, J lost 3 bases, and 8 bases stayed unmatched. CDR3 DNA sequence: TGTGCCAGCATGGCAGGGGGCTCATTCAATCAGCCCCAGCATTTT. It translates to CASMAGGSFNQPQHF.

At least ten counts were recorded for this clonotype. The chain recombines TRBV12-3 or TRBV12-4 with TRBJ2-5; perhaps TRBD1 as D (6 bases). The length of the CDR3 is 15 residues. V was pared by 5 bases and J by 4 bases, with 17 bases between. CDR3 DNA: TGTGCCAGCAGTCCTCCTCCCTGGGGGCGAGAGACCCAGTACTTC. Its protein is CASSPPPWGRETQYF.

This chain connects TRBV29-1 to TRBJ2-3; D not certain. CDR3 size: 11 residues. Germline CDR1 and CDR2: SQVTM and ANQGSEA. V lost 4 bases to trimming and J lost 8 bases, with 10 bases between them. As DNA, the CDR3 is TGCAGCGTTGCTAAGGAGAGTACGCAGTATTTT. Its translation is CSVAKESTQYF.

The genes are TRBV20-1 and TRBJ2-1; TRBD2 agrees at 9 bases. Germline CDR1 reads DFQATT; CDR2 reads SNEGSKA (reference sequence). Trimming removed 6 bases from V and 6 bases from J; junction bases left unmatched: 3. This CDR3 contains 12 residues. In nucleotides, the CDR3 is TGCAGTGCCACGGGACTAGCCAATGAGCAGTTCTTC. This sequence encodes CSATGLANEQFF.

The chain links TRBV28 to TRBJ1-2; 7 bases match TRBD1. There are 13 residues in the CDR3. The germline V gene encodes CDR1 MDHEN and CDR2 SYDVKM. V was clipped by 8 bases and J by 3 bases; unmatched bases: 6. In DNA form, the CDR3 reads TGTGCCAGCGCTTCCCAGGGGGACTATGGCTACACCTTC. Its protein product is CASASQGDYGYTF.

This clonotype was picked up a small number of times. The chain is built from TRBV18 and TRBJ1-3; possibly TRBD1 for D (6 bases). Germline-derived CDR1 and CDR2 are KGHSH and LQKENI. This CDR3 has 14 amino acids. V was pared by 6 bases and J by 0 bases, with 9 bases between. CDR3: CASSLGASGNTIYF. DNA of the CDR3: TGTGCCAGCTCCCTGGGGGCCTCTGGAAACACCATATATTTT.

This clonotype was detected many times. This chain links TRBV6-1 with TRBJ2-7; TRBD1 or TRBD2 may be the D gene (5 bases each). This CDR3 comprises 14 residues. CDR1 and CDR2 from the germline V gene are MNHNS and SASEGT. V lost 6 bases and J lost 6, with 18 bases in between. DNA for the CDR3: TGTGCCAGCAGCTGGGAACCGGGACCCCGCGAGCAGTACGTC. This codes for CASSWEPGPREQYV.